This paragraph covers one TCR beta chain sequence. Its antigen target is currently unknown. No base quality values were provided; no much bigger clone lies one nucleotide off. The method was 5' RACE. Sequencing took place on a NextSeq 500. To correct for sequencing error and PCR bias, the TCR library protocol tagged individual cDNA molecules with unique molecular identifiers. Both TCR alpha and beta chains were sequenced, and tight co-correlation was observed between alpha and beta sequence abundances in each sample. The authors' pipeline ran thus. V gene, J gene and CDR3 annotation of TCR sequences was performed with Decombinator V4. TCRs were defined as expanded if a significant change between any two time points was detected under a Poisson model with p below 0.0001. TCR abundances were normalised to the total number of TCRs sequenced per sample and expressed as counts per million. MAIT TCRs were defined by TRAV1-2 paired with TRAJ12, TRAJ20 or TRAJ33, and iNKT TCRs by TRAV10 paired with TRAJ18. VDJdb, accessed on 1 November 2021, was searched for TCRs annotated for CMV, EBV and SARS-CoV-2, and TCRs annotated for more than one antigen were excluded. TCRdb reworked the public reads: Q25 trimming with fastp, MiXCR clone assembly, productive beta chains retained. For every CDR3 protein sequence, its rows merge into one entry that carries the most common genes and DNA. TCRdb's processing, not the study's, gives the V and J calls here. The sample table records around 80,000 distinct CDR3 sequences; around 11% of these occur just once. The top ten constitute around 11% of the sample.

This was a case-control study nested in a cohort of healthcare workers in London, UK, who had nasopharyngeal swab PCR tests and blood samples taken every week. Healthcare workers were enrolled in the week of the UK lockdown, from 23 to 31 March 2020, and were followed every week for up to 16 weeks. This sample stems from a study of early T cells in non-severe SARS-CoV-2 infection (dated by TCRdb to about 2021). Study-level background: Because TCR sequencing relied on bulk RNA taken from unsorted whole blood, pairing of alpha and beta chains was not possible.

The CDR3 runs 15 amino acids, cysteine and phenylalanine included. The retained sequence is limited to the CDR3, 45 bases, with the frame set at the first base. The trim is 5 bases for V and 0 bases for J, with a gap of 14 bases between the germline ends. The germline V gene yields SGHRS for CDR1 and YFSETQ for CDR2. Summary of the overall study and its limitations: VDJdb matching was skewed toward anti-spike CD8 responses, so virus-specific expansions were likely underestimated and private and CD4 specificities were missed.

This receptor chain uses TRBV5-1 and TRBJ1-1; matching of 5 bases hints at TRBD1 as the D gene. The sequenced sample was whole blood, obtained at baseline. This TCR came from an adult who was a healthcare worker with PCR-confirmed SARS-CoV-2 infection or an uninfected control (not recorded which). The DNA is as follows: TGCGCCAGCAGGGACTTGACAGACATGAACACTGAAGCTTTCTTT. Its protein product is CASRDLTDMNTEAFF.